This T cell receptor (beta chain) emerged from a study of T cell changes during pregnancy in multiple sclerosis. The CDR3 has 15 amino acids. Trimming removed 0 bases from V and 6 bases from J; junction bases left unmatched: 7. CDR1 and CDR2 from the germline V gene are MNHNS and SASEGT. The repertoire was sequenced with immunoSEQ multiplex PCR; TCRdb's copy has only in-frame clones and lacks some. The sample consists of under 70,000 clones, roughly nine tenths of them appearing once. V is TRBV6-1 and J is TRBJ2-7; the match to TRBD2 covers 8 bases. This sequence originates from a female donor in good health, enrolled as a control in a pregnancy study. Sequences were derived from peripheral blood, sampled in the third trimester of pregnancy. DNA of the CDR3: TGTGCCAGCAGTGAAGCGGCTCGGGAGGGGGGCGAGCAGTACTTC. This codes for CASSEAAREGGEQYF.